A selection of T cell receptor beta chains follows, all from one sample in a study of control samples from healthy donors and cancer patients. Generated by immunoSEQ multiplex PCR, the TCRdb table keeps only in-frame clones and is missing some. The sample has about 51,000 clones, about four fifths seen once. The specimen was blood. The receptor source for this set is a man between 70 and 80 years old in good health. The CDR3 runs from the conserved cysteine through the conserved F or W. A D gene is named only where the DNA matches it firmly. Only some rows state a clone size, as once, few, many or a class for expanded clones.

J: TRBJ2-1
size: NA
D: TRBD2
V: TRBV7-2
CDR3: CASSPPPGTRSYEQFF
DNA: TGTGCCAGCAGCCCTCCCCCCGGGACTAGGTCTTATGAGCAGTTCTTC

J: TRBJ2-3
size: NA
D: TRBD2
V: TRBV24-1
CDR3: CATSDPERGNTDTQYF
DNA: TGTGCCACCAGTGACCCCGAGCGGGGAAATACAGATACGCAGTATTTT

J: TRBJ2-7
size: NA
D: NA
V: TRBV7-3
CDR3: CASRGAAYEQYF
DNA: TGTGCCAGCCGAGGGGCAGCCTACGAGCAGTACTTC

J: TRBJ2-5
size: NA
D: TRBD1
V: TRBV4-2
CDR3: CASSRGTGEEETQYF
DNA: TGTGCCAGCAGCCGTGGGACAGGGGAGGAAGAGACCCAGTACTTC

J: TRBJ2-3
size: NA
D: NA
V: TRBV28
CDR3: CASSVRTDTQYF
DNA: TGTGCCAGCAGTGTCCGCACAGATACGCAGTATTTT

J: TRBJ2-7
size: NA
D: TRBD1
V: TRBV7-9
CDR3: CASSEPGTGYEQYF
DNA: TGTGCCAGCAGCGAACCCGGGACAGGGTACGAGCAGTACTTC

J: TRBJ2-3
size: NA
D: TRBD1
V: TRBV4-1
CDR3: CASSRLGQVSTDTQYF
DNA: TGCGCCAGCAGCCGGCTAGGACAGGTTAGCACAGATACGCAGTATTTT

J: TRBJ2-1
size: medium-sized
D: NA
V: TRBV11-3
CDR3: CASSPPTGAGEQFF
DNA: TGTGCCAGCAGCCCCCCCACCGGGGCCGGGGAGCAGTTCTTC

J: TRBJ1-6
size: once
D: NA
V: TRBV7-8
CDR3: CASSLLHRAINSPLHF
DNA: TGTGCCAGCAGCTTACTCCACAGGGCGATTAATTCACCCCTCCACTTT

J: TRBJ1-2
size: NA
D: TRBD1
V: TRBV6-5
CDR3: CASTTTGRNYGYTF
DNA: TGTGCCAGCACCACGACAGGGCGTAACTATGGCTACACCTTC

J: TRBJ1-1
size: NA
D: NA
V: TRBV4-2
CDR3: CASSQDDTLNTEAFF
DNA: TGTGCCAGCAGCCAAGACGACACCCTGAACACTGAAGCTTTCTTT

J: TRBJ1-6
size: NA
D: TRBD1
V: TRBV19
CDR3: CASSMTGQGYNSPLHF
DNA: TGTGCCAGTAGTATGACGGGACAGGGATATAATTCACCCCTCCACTTT

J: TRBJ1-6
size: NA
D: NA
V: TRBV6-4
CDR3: CASWKPLHF
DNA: TGTGCCAGCTGGAAACCCCTCCACTTT

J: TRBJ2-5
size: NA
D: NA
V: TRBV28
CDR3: CASSHQAVLQETQYF
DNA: TGTGCCAGCAGTCATCAAGCGGTCCTCCAAGAGACCCAGTACTTC

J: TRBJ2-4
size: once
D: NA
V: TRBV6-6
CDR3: CASSYELVDIQYF
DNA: TGTGCCAGCAGTTACGAGTTGGTGGACATTCAGTACTTC

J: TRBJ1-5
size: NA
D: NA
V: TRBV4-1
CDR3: CASSLGPINQPQHF
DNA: TGCGCCAGCAGCCTGGGACCGATCAATCAGCCCCAGCATTTT

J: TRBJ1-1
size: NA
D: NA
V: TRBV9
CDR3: CASSVRQNTEAFF
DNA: TGTGCCAGCAGCGTTCGACAGAACACTGAAGCTTTCTTT

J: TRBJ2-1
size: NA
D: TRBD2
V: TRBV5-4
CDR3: CASSSKGGRASYNEQFF
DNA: TGTGCCAGCAGCTCCAAGGGCGGGAGGGCCTCCTACAATGAGCAGTTCTTC

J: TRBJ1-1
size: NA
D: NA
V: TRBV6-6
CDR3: CASSYSDNTEAFF
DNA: TGTGCCAGCAGTTATTCCGACAACACTGAAGCTTTCTTT

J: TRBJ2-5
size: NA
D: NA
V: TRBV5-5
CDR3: CASSLLGGQETQYF
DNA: TGTGCCAGCAGCTTACTGGGGGGACAAGAGACCCAGTACTTC

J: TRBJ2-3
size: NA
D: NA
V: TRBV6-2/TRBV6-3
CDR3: CASSWSDPSYTDTQYF
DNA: TGTGCCAGCAGTTGGTCCGACCCTTCGTACACAGATACGCAGTATTTT

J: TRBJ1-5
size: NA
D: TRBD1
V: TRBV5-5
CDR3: CASSWGDSGQPQHF
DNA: TGTGCCAGCAGCTGGGGGGACAGCGGTCAGCCCCAGCATTTT

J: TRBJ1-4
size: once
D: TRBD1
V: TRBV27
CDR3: CASSYPGGDRGEKLFF
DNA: TGTGCCAGCAGCTATCCGGGGGGGGACAGGGGTGAAAAACTGTTTTTT

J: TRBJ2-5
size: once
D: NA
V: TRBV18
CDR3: CASSPQAGNQETQYF
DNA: TGTGCCAGCTCACCCCAGGCGGGAAATCAAGAGACCCAGTACTTC

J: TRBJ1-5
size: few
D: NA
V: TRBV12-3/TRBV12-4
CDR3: CASTLGAQPQHF
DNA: TGTGCCAGCACCTTGGGGGCCCAGCCCCAGCATTTT

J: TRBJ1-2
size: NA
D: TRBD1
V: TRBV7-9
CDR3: CASSPGGGQANYGYTF
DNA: TGTGCCAGCAGCCCTGGCGGTGGACAGGCCAACTATGGCTACACCTTC

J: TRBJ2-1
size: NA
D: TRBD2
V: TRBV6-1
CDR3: CASSNGGANEQFF
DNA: TGTGCCAGCAGCAACGGGGGGGCAAATGAGCAGTTCTTC

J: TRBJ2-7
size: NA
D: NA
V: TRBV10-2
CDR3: CASSEGEGQYF
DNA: TGCGCCAGCAGTGAGGGGGAAGGGCAGTACTTC

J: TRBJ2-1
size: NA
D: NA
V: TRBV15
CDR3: CATSRGSGWEGEQFF
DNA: TGTGCCACCAGCAGAGGGTCAGGGTGGGAAGGTGAGCAGTTCTTC

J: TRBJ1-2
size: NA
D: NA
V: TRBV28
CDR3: CASSLVGGYGYTF
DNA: TGTGCCAGCAGTTTAGTTGGGGGTTATGGCTACACCTTC

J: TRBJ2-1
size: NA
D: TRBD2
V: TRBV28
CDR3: CASKIAGGGYNEQFF
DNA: TGTGCCAGCAAAATAGCGGGAGGTGGTTACAATGAGCAGTTCTTC

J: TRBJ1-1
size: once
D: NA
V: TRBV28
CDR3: CASSFLRVTEAFF
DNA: TGTGCCAGCAGTTTCTTAAGGGTAACTGAAGCTTTCTTT

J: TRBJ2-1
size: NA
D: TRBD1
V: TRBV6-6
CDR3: CATRDRGDEQFF
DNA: TGTGCCACCCGGGACAGGGGGGATGAGCAGTTCTTC

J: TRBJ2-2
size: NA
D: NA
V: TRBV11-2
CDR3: CASSLDRYQGLTGELFF
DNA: TGTGCCAGCAGCTTAGATCGTTACCAGGGCCTCACCGGGGAGCTGTTTTTT

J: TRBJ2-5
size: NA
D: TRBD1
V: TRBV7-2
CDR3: CASSRDRGGETQYF
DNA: TGTGCCAGCAGCCGGGACAGGGGGGGAGAGACCCAGTACTTC

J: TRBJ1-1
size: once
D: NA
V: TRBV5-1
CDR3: CASSLNVFSEAFF
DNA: TGCGCCAGCAGCTTAAATGTGTTTTCTGAAGCTTTCTTT

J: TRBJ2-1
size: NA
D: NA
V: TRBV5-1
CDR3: CASRSGTLGYEQFF
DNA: TGCGCCAGCAGGTCCGGGACTCTAGGGTATGAGCAGTTCTTC

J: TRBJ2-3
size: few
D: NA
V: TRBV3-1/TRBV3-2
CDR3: CASSYIQGGGTDTQYF
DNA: TGTGCCAGCAGCTACATTCAGGGGGGTGGCACAGATACGCAGTATTTT

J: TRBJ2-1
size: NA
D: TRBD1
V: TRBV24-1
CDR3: CATSDLQGTGNYNEQFF
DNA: TGTGCCACCAGTGATTTGCAGGGGACAGGGAACTACAATGAGCAGTTCTTC

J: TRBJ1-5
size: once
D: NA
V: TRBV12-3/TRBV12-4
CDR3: CASSLRVGQPQHF
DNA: TGTGCCAGCAGTTTACGGGTTGGGCAGCCCCAGCATTTT

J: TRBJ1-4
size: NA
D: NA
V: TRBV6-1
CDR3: CASSEAWGNNEKLFF
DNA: TGTGCCAGCAGTGAAGCGTGGGGGAATAATGAAAAACTGTTTTTT

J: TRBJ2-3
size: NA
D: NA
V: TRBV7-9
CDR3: CASSLRGLVSDTQYF
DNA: TGTGCCAGCAGCTTAAGGGGTCTGGTGTCAGATACGCAGTATTTT

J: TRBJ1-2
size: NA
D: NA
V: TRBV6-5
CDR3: CATQGAKGYTF
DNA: TGTGCCACCCAAGGGGCGAAGGGCTACACCTTC

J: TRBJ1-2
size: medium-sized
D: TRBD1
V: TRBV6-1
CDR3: CASSERVDRGYGYTF
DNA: TGTGCCAGCAGTGAAAGGGTGGACAGGGGTTATGGCTACACCTTC

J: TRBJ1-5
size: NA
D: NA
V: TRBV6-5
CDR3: CASRGWGDQPQHF
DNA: TGTGCCAGCAGGGGGTGGGGGGATCAGCCCCAGCATTTT

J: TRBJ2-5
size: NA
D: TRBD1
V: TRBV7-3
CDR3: CASSVQGAKETQYF
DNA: TGTGCCAGCAGCGTCCAGGGGGCAAAAGAGACCCAGTACTTC

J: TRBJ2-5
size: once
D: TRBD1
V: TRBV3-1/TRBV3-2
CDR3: CASSQAYRGAPETQYF
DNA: TGTGCCAGCAGCCAAGCATACAGGGGGGCGCCAGAGACCCAGTACTTC

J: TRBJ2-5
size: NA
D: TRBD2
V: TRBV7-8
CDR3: CASSLARVAGGRYQETQYF
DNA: TGTGCCAGCAGCTTAGCGAGGGTAGCGGGAGGGCGGTACCAAGAGACCCAGTACTTC

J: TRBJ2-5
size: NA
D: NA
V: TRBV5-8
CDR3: CASSLGYRETQYF
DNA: TGTGCCAGCAGCTTGGGGTATAGGGAGACCCAGTACTTC

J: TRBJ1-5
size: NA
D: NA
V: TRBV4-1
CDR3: CASSQAPGQRGQPQHF
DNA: TGCGCCAGCAGCCAGGCCCCGGGGCAACGGGGTCAGCCCCAGCATTTT

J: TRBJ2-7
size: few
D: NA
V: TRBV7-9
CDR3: CASSLDGRSYEQYF
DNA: TGTGCCAGCAGCTTAGACGGTAGATCCTACGAGCAGTACTTC

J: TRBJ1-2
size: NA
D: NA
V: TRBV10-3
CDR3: CAISEEKAHGYTF
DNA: TGTGCCATCAGTGAGGAAAAGGCCCATGGCTACACCTTC

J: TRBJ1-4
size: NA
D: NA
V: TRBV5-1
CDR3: CASSTGTTNEKLFF
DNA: TGCGCCAGCAGCACCGGGACAACTAATGAAAAACTGTTTTTT

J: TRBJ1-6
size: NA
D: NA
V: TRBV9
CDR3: CASSPRAGWDSPLHF
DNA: TGTGCCAGCAGCCCCCGGGCAGGCTGGGATTCACCCCTCCACTTT

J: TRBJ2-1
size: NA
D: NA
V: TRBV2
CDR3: CASSEALTDARQFF
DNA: TGTGCCAGCAGTGAAGCGCTAACGGATGCCAGGCAGTTCTTC

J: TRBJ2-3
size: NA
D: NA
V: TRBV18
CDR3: CASSTRDGSTDTQYF
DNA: TGTGCCAGCTCAACTAGGGACGGTAGCACAGATACGCAGTATTTT

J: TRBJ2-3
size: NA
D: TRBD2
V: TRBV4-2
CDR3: CASSQDRAGGLTDTQYF
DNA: TGTGCCAGCAGCCAAGATAGGGCGGGGGGGCTCACAGATACGCAGTATTTT

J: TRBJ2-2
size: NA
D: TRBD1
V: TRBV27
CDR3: CASSLNRGSTGELFF
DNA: TGTGCCAGCAGTTTGAACAGGGGGAGTACCGGGGAGCTGTTTTTT